The sequence of this T cell receptor beta chain was determined in a study of T cell repertoires in cytomegalovirus infection. In the study overall: Recently identified HLA-C-restricted CMV epitopes were among the peptides used. Matching HLA type, along with CMV infection, was indicated by public TCR beta signatures.

For this clonotype: No antigen is known for it.

TCRdb re-called the reads with MiXCR, one entry per CDR3 protein. The sample records around 200,000 distinct CDR3 sequences, around 40% being singletons. The sequencing used CD8+ T cells from cultured PBMCs, collected from culture after CMV antigen stimulation. This TCR came from a human donor in good health (CMV status not recorded). Some clones in this sample may be carry-over from other donors' samples.

CDR3 sequence (DNA): TGTGCCAGCAGCATGGGACTAGCGGGAGACTCACCTTACAATGAGCAGTTCTTC. It codes for CASSMGLAGDSPYNEQFF. This chain joins TRBV7-8 and TRBJ2-1; 14 bases fit TRBD2. This CDR3 region has 18 residues. Germline V gene sequence: CDR1 SGHVS, CDR2 FQNEAQ. The J segment lost 4 bases and the V segment lost 5 bases, leaving 10 bases of the junction unmatched.